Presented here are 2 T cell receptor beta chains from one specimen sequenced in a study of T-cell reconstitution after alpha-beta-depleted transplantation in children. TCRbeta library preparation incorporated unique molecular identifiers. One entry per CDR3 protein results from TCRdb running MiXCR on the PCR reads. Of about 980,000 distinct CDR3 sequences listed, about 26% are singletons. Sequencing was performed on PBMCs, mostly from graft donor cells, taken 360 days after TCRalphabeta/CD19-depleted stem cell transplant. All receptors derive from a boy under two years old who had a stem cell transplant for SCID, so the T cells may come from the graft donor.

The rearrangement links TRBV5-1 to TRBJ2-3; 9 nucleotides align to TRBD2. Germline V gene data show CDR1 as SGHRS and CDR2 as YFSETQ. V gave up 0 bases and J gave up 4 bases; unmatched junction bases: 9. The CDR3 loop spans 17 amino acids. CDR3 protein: CASSLVWVAGESDTQYF. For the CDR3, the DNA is TGCGCCAGCAGCTTGGTCTGGGTAGCGGGGGAGTCAGATACGCAGTATTTT. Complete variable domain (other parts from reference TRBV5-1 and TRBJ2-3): KAGVTQTPRYLIKTRGQQVTLSCSPISGHRSVSWYQQTPGQGLQFLFEYFSETQRNKGNFPGRFSGRQFSNSRSEMNVSTLELGDSALYLCASSLVWVAGESDTQYFGPGTRLTVL.

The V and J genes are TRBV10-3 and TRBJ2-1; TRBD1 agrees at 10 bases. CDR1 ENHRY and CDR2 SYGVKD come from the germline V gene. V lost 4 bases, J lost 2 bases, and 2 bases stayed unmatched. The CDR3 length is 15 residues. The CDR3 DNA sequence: TGTGCCATCAGTGGACAGGGGGCTCCCTACAATGAGCAGTTCTTC. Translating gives CAISGQGAPYNEQFF.